Following are 20 T cell receptor beta chains from one sample sequenced in a study of beta chain features in type 1 diabetes. Sequencing targeted expressed TCRB transcripts, as all isolated RNA had been reverse transcribed. This table comes from immunoSEQ multiplex PCR, and its TCRdb copy is limited to in-frame clones, with some not included. The sample lists hundreds of thousands of clones; under 8.5% were seen once. The sequenced material came from central memory CD4+ T cells from blood. The origin of the receptors is a woman between 18 and 29 years old in good health.

This clone was seen a few times. The chain couples TRBV19 to TRBJ2-7, with 14 bases fitting TRBD2. The trim removed 4 bases at V and 2 bases at J, leaving 7 bases unmatched. From germline, CDR1 is LNHDA and CDR2 SQIVND (reference sequence). CDR3 size: 17 residues. In DNA, the CDR3 is TGTGCCAGTAGTAAGTCCGGGACTAGCGGGAGAACCTACGAGCAGTACTTC. Amino acids: CASSKSGTSGRTYEQYF.

The CDR3 DNA reads as TGTGCCAGCAGCTCCCAGACGAACACTGAAGCTTTCTTT. This gives the protein CASSSQTNTEAFF. The chain carries TRBV7-3 and TRBJ1-1; D not certain. The CDR3 runs to 13 residues. Germline CDR1 reads SGHTA; CDR2 reads FQGTGA. Trimming stripped 4 bases from V and 1 base from J, with 7 bases between.

CDR3 coding DNA: TGTGCCAGCAGTCTCGACAGGGAAGCTTTCTTT. This translates into CASSLDREAFF. The V and J genes are TRBV28 and TRBJ1-1; D possibly corresponds to TRBD1 (6 bases). This CDR3 has 11 amino acids. The V gene lost 5 bases and the J gene lost 8 bases, with 9 bases spanning the gap. Germline CDR1 and CDR2: MDHEN and SYDVKM.

In its sample, this clone was seen a few times. The chain employs TRBV9 and TRBJ2-3, with D unresolved. Germline V lookup: CDR1 SGDLS, CDR2 YYNGEE. V shed 3 bases and J shed 6 bases, with 14 bases lying between them. This CDR3 has 14 residues. The CDR3 coding sequence is TGTGCCAGCAGCGGTACAACGGGTGCGGATACGCAGTATTTT. Protein product: CASSGTTGADTQYF.

CDR3 nucleotide sequence: TGTGCCAGCACCTCAGTCCATGAGCAGTTCTTC. Residues: CASTSVHEQFF. The V and J genes are TRBV7-2 and TRBJ2-1, with unresolved D. There are 11 residues in the CDR3. The V end lost 7 bases, the J end lost 8 bases, and 9 bases lay between the germline ends. Germline V gene lookup returns CDR1 SGHTA and CDR2 FQGNSA.

The chain is built from TRBV5-6 and TRBJ2-1; D is ambiguous. CDR3 length equals 11 residues. V lost 3 bases and J lost 10, with 8 bases in between. The V gene's germline CDR1 is SGHDT and CDR2 YYEEEE. CDR3 nucleotide sequence: TGTGCCAGCAGCTCCTCCCGCGAGCAGTTCTTC. Amino acid sequence: CASSSSREQFF.

This clone was detected a few times. The V gene is TRBV7-9, the J gene TRBJ2-7, with D perhaps matching TRBD2 (5 bases). The germline V gene encodes CDR1 SEHNR and CDR2 FQNEAQ (reference sequence). This CDR3 contains 12 residues. The V end lost 5 bases, the J end lost 3 bases, and 8 bases lay between the germline ends. The chain's CDR3 is CASSNRDYEQYF. The CDR3 nucleotides read TGTGCCAGCAGCAACCGGGACTACGAGCAGTACTTC.

This clone was detected a few times. The V gene is TRBV5-4, the J gene TRBJ1-2; 8 nucleotides align to TRBD1. Germline V gene data show CDR1 as SGHNT and CDR2 as YYREEE (reference sequence). J lost 7 bases, V lost 4 bases, and 9 bases had no gene match. The CDR3 consists of 14 residues. Written as DNA, the CDR3 is TGTGCCAGCAGCCAAGGACAGGGACTGTCTGGCTACACCTTC. Encoded protein: CASSQGQGLSGYTF.

In its sample, this clone was seen a few times. CDR3 sequence: CASTLVQAPYNEQFF. CDR3 sequence (DNA): TGTGCCAGCACCCTTGTCCAAGCACCCTACAATGAGCAGTTCTTC. This chain links TRBV28 with TRBJ2-1; no definite D call. Germline V CDR1 and CDR2: MDHEN, SYDVKM. Trimming removed 7 bases from V and 2 bases from J, with 15 bases in between. The CDR3 has 15 residues.

This clone was seen many times. The genes are TRBV28 and TRBJ2-1, with 8 bases matching TRBD2. The length of the CDR3 is 15 residues. Germline-derived CDR1 and CDR2 are MDHEN and SYDVKM. V lost 5 bases, J lost 7 bases, and 10 bases stayed unmatched. The CDR3 DNA reads TGTGCCAGCAGTCCCCAGCGGGAGTGGAGGAATGAGCAGTTCTTC. Translation gives CASSPQREWRNEQFF.

About this clone: Other DNA sequences in the same sample also yield this CDR3. The chain joins TRBV27 to TRBJ2-7, with D hard to call. Per germline, CDR1 MNHEY and CDR2 SMNVEV (reference sequence). The CDR3 is 14 residues long. Trimming left V 2 bases short and J 2 bases short, with 10 bases between. CDR3 bases: TGTGCCAGCAGTTTAAAAGGACGGGCCTACGAGCAGTACTTC. Translated, it gives CASSLKGRAYEQYF.

The V gene is TRBV7-2, the J gene TRBJ1-5, with D possibly being TRBD1 (5 bases). Trimming took 1 base from V and 6 from J, leaving 13 bases between them. The CDR3 is 15 amino acids. CDR1 and CDR2 from the germline V gene are SGHTA and FQGNSA. In DNA form, the CDR3 reads TGTGCCAGCAGCTTAGGGTCAGGGCTAGGTCAGCCCCAGCATTTT. Amino acids: CASSLGSGLGQPQHF.

This clone was counted only a few times. This chain uses TRBV6-1 with TRBJ2-1; TRBD2 matches at 14 bases. Germline V gene data show CDR1 as MNHNS and CDR2 as SASEGT. With 4 bases clipped from V and 6 bases from J, the junction kept 8 bases outside the gene matches. CDR3 length: 17 residues. The CDR3 nucleotides are TGTGCCAGCAGTGCCGGGACTAGCGGGAGCTTGGGCAATGAGCAGTTCTTC. Residues: CASSAGTSGSLGNEQFF.

The chain combines TRBV6-6 with TRBJ1-2, with a weak D call TRBD1 (6 bases). The CDR3 is 15 amino acids. Per the germline V gene, CDR1 is MNHNY and CDR2 is SVGAGI (reference sequence). V lost 2 bases and J 0 bases, leaving 10 bases between the germline ends. This chain's CDR3 is CASSYGGLANYGYTF. The CDR3 DNA reads as TGTGCCAGCAGTTACGGGGGGCTAGCTAACTATGGCTACACCTTC.

At least ten counts were recorded for this clone. The chain is built from TRBV10-3 and TRBJ2-1; D is unclear. Trimming removed 1 base from V and 15 bases from J, with 13 bases in between. The CDR3 is made up of 12 amino acids. CDR1 and CDR2 from the germline V gene are ENHRY and SYGVKD. The CDR3: CAISELGSARFF. As DNA, the CDR3 is TGTGCCATCAGTGAGTTGGGCAGCGCACGGTTCTTC.

The J gene is TRBJ2-5, the V gene TRBV4-1; D gene ambiguous. From germline, CDR1 is MGHRA and CDR2 YSYEKL. The CDR3 totals 13 residues. V was cut by 0 bases and J by 5 bases, with 7 bases left in between. CDR3 sequence reads: CASSQDWSETQYF. In DNA, the CDR3 is TGCGCCAGCAGCCAAGATTGGTCCGAGACCCAGTACTTC.

This clone was counted a few times. J is TRBJ2-6 and V is TRBV4-1; D gene unclear. Trimming pared 1 base from V and 0 bases from J, leaving 10 bases between. Germline V gene lookup returns CDR1 MGHRA and CDR2 YSYEKL. This CDR3 has 17 amino acids. In DNA form, the CDR3 reads TGCGCCAGCAGCCAAGGGTCAGACACCTCTGGGGCCAACGTCCTGACTTTC. The encoded protein is CASSQGSDTSGANVLTF.

CDR3 bases: TGCAGCATAGACAGTTTCCAAGAGACCCAGTACTTC. The encoded protein is CSIDSFQETQYF. The rearrangement links TRBV29-1 to TRBJ2-5, with TRBD1 as a possible D gene (5 bases). Trimming shortened V by 8 bases and J by 1 base, and 11 bases separated the two germline ends. CDR1 is SQVTM, CDR2 ANQGSEA, per germline. This CDR3 contains 12 residues.

This clone was counted a few times. The rearrangement links TRBV4-3 to TRBJ2-7; D not certain. With 0 bases removed from V and 6 bases from J, the gap between germline ends came to 9 bases. CDR1 is LGHNA and CDR2 is YSLEER in the germline V gene. CDR3 size: 13 residues. CDR3 region: CASSQEVRSEQYF. In DNA, the CDR3 is TGCGCCAGCAGCCAAGAGGTACGGAGCGAGCAGTACTTC.

The rearrangement links TRBV7-2 to TRBJ2-1, with 7 nucleotides matching TRBD2. Germline V gene sequence: CDR1 SGHTA, CDR2 FQGNSA. The CDR3 is 16 amino acids. V lost 3 bases, J lost 0 bases, and 5 bases stayed unmatched. The CDR3 region has the DNA TGTGCCAGCAGCTTCAACGGGGGGAGCTCCTACAATGAGCAGTTCTTC. This sequence encodes CASSFNGGSSYNEQFF.